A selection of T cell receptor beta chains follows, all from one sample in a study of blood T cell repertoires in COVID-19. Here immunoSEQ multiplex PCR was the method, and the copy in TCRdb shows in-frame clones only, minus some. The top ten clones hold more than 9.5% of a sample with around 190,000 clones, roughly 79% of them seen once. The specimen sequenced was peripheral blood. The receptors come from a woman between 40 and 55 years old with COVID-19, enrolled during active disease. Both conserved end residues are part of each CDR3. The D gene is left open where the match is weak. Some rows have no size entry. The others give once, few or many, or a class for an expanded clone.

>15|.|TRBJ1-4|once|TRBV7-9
TGTGCCAGCAGCCCCGAAGGGGGAACTAATGAAAAACTGTTTTTT
CASSPEGGTNEKLFF
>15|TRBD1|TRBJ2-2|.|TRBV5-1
TGCGCCAGCAGGACCGGGACAGGGGGCGGCGGGGAGCTGTTTTTT
CASRTGTGGGGELFF
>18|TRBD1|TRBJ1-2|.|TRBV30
TGTGCCTGGAGCGACCACTCTCTCAGGGGGGCCGGATTCTATGGCTACACCTTC
CAWSDHSLRGAGFYGYTF
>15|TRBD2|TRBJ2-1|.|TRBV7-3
TGTGCCAGCAGCTTAACAGGGCTAGCGGGGGATTGGCAGTTCTTC
CASSLTGLAGDWQFF
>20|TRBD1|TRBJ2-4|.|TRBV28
TGTGCCAGCAGTTCAGGGACAGAGCACGAGTCCGGGGTAGCCAAAAACATTCAGTACTTC
CASSSGTEHESGVAKNIQYF
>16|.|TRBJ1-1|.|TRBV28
TGTGCCAGCAGTTTCTTGGGGCAGACCCCGAACACTGAAGCTTTCTTT
CASSFLGQTPNTEAFF
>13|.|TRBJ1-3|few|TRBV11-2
TGTGCCAGCAGCCCAGCGGTGGGAAACACCATATATTTT
CASSPAVGNTIYF
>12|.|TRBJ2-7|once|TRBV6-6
TGTGCCAGCAGGCAAGACAGCTACGAGCAGTACTTC
CASRQDSYEQYF
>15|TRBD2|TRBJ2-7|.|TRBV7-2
TGTGCCAGCAGCATCACTAGCGGGAGTTTGGGCGAGCAGTACTTC
CASSITSGSLGEQYF
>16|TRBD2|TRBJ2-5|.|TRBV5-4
TGTGCCAGCAGCTTGGAGGGGACTAGGGGGCAAGAGACCCAGTACTTC
CASSLEGTRGQETQYF
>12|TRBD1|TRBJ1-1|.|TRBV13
TGTGCCAGCAGCGGCGGGACAGCTGAAGCTTTCTTT
CASSGGTAEAFF
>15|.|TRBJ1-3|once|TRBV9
TGTGCCAGCAGCGTATCGGGATTCTCTGGAAACACCATATATTTT
CASSVSGFSGNTIYF
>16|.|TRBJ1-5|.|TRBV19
TGTGCCAGTAGTCCCCGGAGGACTGCGAGCAATCAGCCCCAGCATTTT
CASSPRRTASNQPQHF
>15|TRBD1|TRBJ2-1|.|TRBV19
TGTGCCAGTAGTAACCGGGACAGGGGGGGGAATGAGCAGTTCTTC
CASSNRDRGGNEQFF
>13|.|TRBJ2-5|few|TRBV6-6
TGTGCCAGCAGAGAGAGACAACAAGAGACCCAGTACTTC
CASRERQQETQYF
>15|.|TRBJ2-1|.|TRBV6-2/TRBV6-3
TGTGCCAGCAGTACCCATTCCATAGTAGACAATGAGCAGTTCTTC
CASSTHSIVDNEQFF
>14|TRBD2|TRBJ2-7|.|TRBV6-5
TGTGCCAGCAGCCGTAGCGGGAGTTTCAACGAGCAGTACTTC
CASSRSGSFNEQYF
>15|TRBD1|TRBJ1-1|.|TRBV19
TGTGCCAGTAGTCCTCGGACAGGGAGGAACACTGAAGCTTTCTTT
CASSPRTGRNTEAFF
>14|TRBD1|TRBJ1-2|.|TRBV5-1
TGCGCCAGCAGCTCCTTGACAGGGGGCTATGGCTACACCTTC
CASSSLTGGYGYTF
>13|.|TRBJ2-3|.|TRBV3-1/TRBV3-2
TGTGCCAGCAGCCAAGAAAGGAGTAGTACGCAGTATTTT
CASSQERSSTQYF
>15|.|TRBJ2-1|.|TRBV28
TGTGCCAGCAGGAATCTAGCGTCTTCCTACAATGAGCAGTTCTTC
CASRNLASSYNEQFF
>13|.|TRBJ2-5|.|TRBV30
TGTGCCTGGAGTCAGTTGTACCAAGAGACCCAGTACTTC
CAWSQLYQETQYF
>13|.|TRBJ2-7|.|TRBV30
TGTGCCTGGAGTCTCGGGGATGCCTACGAGCAGTACTTC
CAWSLGDAYEQYF
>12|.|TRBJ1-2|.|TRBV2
TGTGCCAGCAGTGAGCTCACGGATGGCTACACCTTC
CASSELTDGYTF
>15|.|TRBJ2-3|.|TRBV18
TGTGCCAGCTCACCACCACGCAGGGCCCCAGATACGCAGTATTTT
CASSPPRRAPDTQYF
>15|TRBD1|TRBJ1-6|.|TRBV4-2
TGTGCCAGCAGCCAGGGACAGGGGGATAATTCACCCCTCCACTTT
CASSQGQGDNSPLHF
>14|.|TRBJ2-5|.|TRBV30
TGTGCCTGGAGCCAGGGGTCTTCCTTTGGGACCCAGTACTTC
CAWSQGSSFGTQYF
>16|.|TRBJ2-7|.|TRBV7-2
TGTGCCAGCAGCCCCAGCACGGGGAATCCTACGAAGGAGCAGTACTTC
CASSPSTGNPTKEQYF
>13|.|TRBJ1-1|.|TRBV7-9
TGTGCCAGCAGCCGGAATCCCGGGACTGAAGCTTTCTTT
CASSRNPGTEAFF
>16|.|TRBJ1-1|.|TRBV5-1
TGCGCCAGCGATCCATCTGGGGGAGGAATGAACACTGAAGCTTTCTTT
CASDPSGGGMNTEAFF
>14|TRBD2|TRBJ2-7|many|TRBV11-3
TGTGCCAGCAGCGCAGGCGGGGGGCAGGGGAAGCAGTACTTC
CASSAGGGQGKQYF
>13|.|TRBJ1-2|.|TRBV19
TGTGCCAGTAGTAGAGCCCCCAGGGATGGCTACACCTTC
CASSRAPRDGYTF
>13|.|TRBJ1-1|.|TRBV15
TGTGCCACCAGCACAGGGGTGAACACTGAAGCTTTCTTT
CATSTGVNTEAFF
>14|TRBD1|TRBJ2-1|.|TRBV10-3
TGTGCCATCAGGGGACAGGGCCAGGACAATGAGCAGTTCTTC
CAIRGQGQDNEQFF
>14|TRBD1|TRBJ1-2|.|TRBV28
TGTGCCAGCAGTTTACTGGCAGGGGGCGTTGGCTACACCTTC
CASSLLAGGVGYTF
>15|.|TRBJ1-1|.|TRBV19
TGTGCCACCACCCCGATGGACAGAGGAGTCCCTGAAGCTTTCTTT
CATTPMDRGVPEAFF
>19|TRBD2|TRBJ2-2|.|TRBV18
TGTGCCAGCTCACCGATTCGACTAGCGGGAGTTAGGAACACCGGGGAGCTGTTTTTT
CASSPIRLAGVRNTGELFF
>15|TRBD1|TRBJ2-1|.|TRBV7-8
TGTGCCAGCAGCCCACGGGACAGGGCAAACAATGAGCAGTTCTTC
CASSPRDRANNEQFF
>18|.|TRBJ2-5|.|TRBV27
TGTGCCAGCAGTTTGGGGGCTGCAGGGGCAGATTTTTTTAAGACCCAGTACTTC
CASSLGAAGADFFKTQYF
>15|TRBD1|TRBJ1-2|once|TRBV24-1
TGTGCCACCAGTGAACCGGGACAGGGCAACGGGGGCTACACCTTC
CATSEPGQGNGGYTF
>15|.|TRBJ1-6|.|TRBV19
TGTGCCAGTAGTTTGAGGGCTTCCTATAATTCACCCCTCCACTTT
CASSLRASYNSPLHF
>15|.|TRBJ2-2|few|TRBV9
TGTGCCAGCAGCGTAGTAGGCTCGACTACCGGGGAGCTGTTTTTT
CASSVVGSTTGELFF
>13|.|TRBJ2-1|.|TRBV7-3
TGTGCCAGCAGCACAGGCCCTGTAAATGAGCAGTTCTTC
CASSTGPVNEQFF
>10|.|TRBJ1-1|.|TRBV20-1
TGCAGTGCTATGACACCGCCAGCTTTCTTT
CSAMTPPAFF
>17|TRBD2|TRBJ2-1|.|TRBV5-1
TGCGCCAGCAGCTTGGGAATACTAGCGGGAGGGGGCAATGAGCAGTTCTTC
CASSLGILAGGGNEQFF
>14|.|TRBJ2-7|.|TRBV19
TGTGCCAGTAGTACCTTATCGAGCTCCTACGAGCAGTACTTC
CASSTLSSSYEQYF